These 24 T cell receptor beta chains were sequenced from one sample in a study of blood T cell repertoires in COVID-19 (TCRdb year 2020). Libraries were constructed by the immunoSEQ multiplex PCR assay. Here the immuneACCESS table is served through TCRdb, limited to in-frame sequences with V and J called. Missing clones are a known gap in these copies; in checked studies unresolved V genes cover under half, and the rest lacks a known reason. For this sample there are approximately 360,000 clones; 80% to 90% appear just once. The ten largest make up 1.2% of the sample. Material for sequencing was peripheral blood. The receptors stem from a man aged 35-49 years with acute or convalescent COVID-19.

The chain recombines TRBV18 with TRBJ2-1; 12 bases agree with TRBD2. Germline V CDR1 and CDR2: KGHSH, LQKENI. CDR3 length: 15 amino acids. V trimming: 4 bases; J trimming: 6 bases; junction bases outside the gene matches: 4. The CDR3 sequence is CASSLLAGGLNEQFF. DNA for the CDR3: TGTGCCAGCTCACTCCTAGCGGGGGGGCTCAATGAGCAGTTCTTC.

V and J are TRBV5-4 and TRBJ2-1; 10 bases are a match to TRBD2. Germline V gene sequence: CDR1 SGHNT, CDR2 YYREEE (reference sequence). Trimming cost V 0 bases and J 8 bases; bases outside gene matches: 8. CDR3 length equals 16 residues. The CDR3 is CASSLGSSGGIYEQFF. The CDR3 DNA is TGTGCCAGCAGCTTGGGGAGTAGCGGGGGGATCTATGAGCAGTTCTTC.

The J gene is TRBJ1-5, the V gene TRBV7-6; 7 bases fit TRBD1. The CDR3 has 14 residues. The germline V gene has CDR1 SGHVS and CDR2 FNYEAQ. V lost 4 bases and J lost 4; bases outside the gene matches: 4. The CDR3 region is CASSSGQMNQPQHF. The CDR3 DNA reads as TGTGCCAGCAGCTCGGGACAGATGAATCAGCCCCAGCATTTT.

This clone was counted ten times or more. This chain joins TRBV6-1 and TRBJ1-3, with 9 bases that match TRBD1. The length of the CDR3 is 17 residues. Trimming cost V 3 bases and J 0 bases; bases outside gene matches: 6. The germline gives CDR1 MNHNS, CDR2 SASEGT. CDR3 coding DNA: TGTGCCAGCAGTGAGGGACAGGGTGGGGGCTCTGGAAACACCATATATTTT. It is translated as CASSEGQGGGSGNTIYF.

This clone was detected only once. The V gene is TRBV10-3, the J gene TRBJ2-1, with 7 bases that match TRBD2. The germline V gene has CDR1 ENHRY and CDR2 SYGVKD. V lost 0 bases to trimming and J lost 5 bases; unmatched junction nucleotides: 4. This CDR3 is 15 amino acids long. CDR3 sequence (DNA): TGTGCCATCAGTGAGTCGGGCGGGAGAGACAATGAGCAGTTCTTC. Its translation is CAISESGGRDNEQFF.

V usage is TRBV11-2 and J usage is TRBJ2-4, with a possible D match to TRBD2 (6 bases). Germline lookup yields CDR1 SGHAT and CDR2 FQNNGV. This CDR3 comprises 12 residues. Trimming left V 3 bases short and J 15 bases short, with 15 bases between. Here the CDR3 reads CASSFWREGLYF. The CDR3 DNA is TGTGCCAGCAGCTTCTGGCGGGAAGGGCTGTACTTC.

The gene calls are TRBV5-1 and TRBJ1-1; 9 bases line up with TRBD1. The V gene end was trimmed by 4 bases and the J gene end by 3 bases; junction bases not matched to a gene: 10. The CDR3 totals 16 residues. The germline V gene has CDR1 SGHRS and CDR2 YFSETQ. Here the CDR3 reads CASSPTGGYGDTEAFF. The CDR3 coding sequence is TGCGCCAGCAGCCCGACAGGGGGATATGGGGACACTGAAGCTTTCTTT.

The V and J genes are TRBV5-1 and TRBJ1-2; D is perhaps TRBD1 (5 bases). The V gene lost 0 bases and the J gene lost 8 bases, with 17 bases spanning the gap. There are 15 residues in the CDR3. Germline lookup yields CDR1 SGHRS and CDR2 YFSETQ. In nucleotides, the CDR3 is TGCGCCAGCAGCTTGGTTCCTGGGGCTCAGGAGGGCTACACCTTC. Translation: CASSLVPGAQEGYTF.

The V call is TRBV7-6, the J call TRBJ2-2, with D tentatively TRBD1 (6 bases). The V end lost 5 bases, the J end lost 4 bases, and 11 bases lay between the germline ends. Per germline, CDR1 SGHVS and CDR2 FNYEAQ. The CDR3 has 14 residues. The CDR3 loop reads CASSAGQFTGELFF. The CDR3 nucleotides are TGTGCCAGCAGCGCAGGACAGTTCACCGGGGAGCTGTTTTTT.

This chain connects TRBV29-1 to TRBJ2-2, with 9 positions matching TRBD1. The CDR3 extends over 15 amino acids. V lost 7 bases to trimming and J lost 4 bases; unmatched junction nucleotides: 10. CDR1 is SQVTM, CDR2 ANQGSEA, per germline. CDR3 coding DNA: TGCAGCGGAAGCACCGGGACAGGGTTCACCGGGGAGCTGTTTTTT. Its translation: CSGSTGTGFTGELFF.

The rearrangement uses TRBV29-1 and TRBJ1-4; possible D gene TRBD1, 6 bases. There are 11 residues in the CDR3. Per germline, CDR1 SQVTM and CDR2 ANQGSEA. Deletions cut 7 bases from V and 8 bases from J, with 11 bases between. The chain's CDR3 is CSARTEEKLFF. As DNA, the CDR3 is TGCAGCGCCCGGACAGAGGAAAAACTGTTTTTT.

Comments on this clone: Other DNA variants within this sample encode the same CDR3. The chain recombines TRBV28 with TRBJ1-2; D not resolved. Trimming removed 2 bases at V and 4 bases at J, with 5 bases between. Germline CDR1 MDHEN, CDR2 SYDVKM. This CDR3 contains 12 residues. CDR3 loop: CASSLGSYGYTF. CDR3 nucleotide sequence: TGTGCCAGCAGTTTAGGGAGCTATGGCTACACCTTC.

This clone showed up just once. The V gene is TRBV4-3, the J gene TRBJ2-5, with TRBD1 matching over 7 bases. The trim removed 3 bases at V and 4 bases at J, leaving 8 bases unmatched. This CDR3 is built from 15 residues. Germline values: CDR1 LGHNA, CDR2 YSLEER. In nucleotides, the CDR3 is TGCGCCAGCAGCCAGAGTGCGGCAGGGGGAGAGACCCAGTACTTC. Protein sequence: CASSQSAAGGETQYF.

This chain links TRBV19 with TRBJ2-2; 7 nucleotides line up with TRBD1. The junction had 8 bases not matched to a gene; V was cut back by 0 bases and J by 4 bases. The CDR3 consists of 17 residues. From germline, CDR1 is LNHDA and CDR2 SQIVND (reference sequence). CDR3 DNA: TGTGCCAGTAGTATAGAATTACAGGGGCAGGGCACCGGGGAGCTGTTTTTT. Translation gives CASSIELQGQGTGELFF.

This clone was seen just once. V is TRBV6-5 and J is TRBJ2-5, with D perhaps matching TRBD2 (6 bases). V was shortened by 5 bases and J by 4 bases, with 17 bases between the two germline ends. CDR3 size: 15 residues. The germline V gene encodes CDR1 MNHEY and CDR2 SVGAGI. Here the CDR3 DNA reads TGTGCCAGCAGTCCCTACCTGACTAGTATAGAGACCCAGTACTTC. This codes for CASSPYLTSIETQYF.

The gene calls are TRBV5-1 and TRBJ2-7; 10 positions agree with TRBD1. There are 15 residues in the CDR3. V trimming: 4 bases; J trimming: 1 base; junction bases outside the gene matches: 5. The germline V gene has CDR1 SGHRS and CDR2 YFSETQ. CDR3 sequence reads: CASSGGQGISYEQYF. Here the CDR3 DNA reads TGCGCCAGCAGCGGGGGACAGGGGATATCCTACGAGCAGTACTTC.

V gene TRBV28 combines with J gene TRBJ1-5; 12 bases line up with TRBD1. There are 18 residues in the CDR3. Germline lookup yields CDR1 MDHEN and CDR2 SYDVKM. Unmatched junction bases numbered 8, after V lost 5 bases and J lost 0 bases. The CDR3 here is CASSPGQGAVYSNQPQHF. The CDR3 nucleotides are TGTGCCAGCAGTCCGGGACAGGGGGCCGTTTATAGCAATCAGCCCCAGCATTTT.

The gene calls are TRBV6-5 and TRBJ2-2; TRBD2 might be the D (5 bases). V dropped 0 bases and J dropped 3 bases, with 5 bases sitting between them. CDR1 and CDR2 from the germline V gene are MNHEY and SVGAGI. The CDR3 length is 14 residues. CDR3 DNA sequence: TGTGCCAGCAGTTACTCGCGGGACACCGGGGAGCTGTTTTTT. Translation gives CASSYSRDTGELFF.

The genes are TRBV12-5 and TRBJ1-3; D call uncertain. The germline V gene has CDR1 LGHNT and CDR2 FRNRAP. The V end lost 1 base, the J end lost 0 bases, and 4 bases lay between the germline ends. This CDR3 is 14 amino acids long. The CDR3 nucleotides are TGTGCTAGTGGTTTGGGGAGCTCTGGAAACACCATATATTTT. Its translation is CASGLGSSGNTIYF.

This chain joins TRBV27 and TRBJ2-7; tentative D call: TRBD2 (7 bases). V was trimmed by 0 bases and J by 3 bases, leaving 18 bases between them. CDR3 length: 17 amino acids. CDR1 is MNHEY and CDR2 is SMNVEV in the germline V gene (reference sequence). The CDR3 region is CASSLSRSGGFLYEQYF. The CDR3 DNA reads TGTGCCAGCAGTTTATCGAGGTCGGGGGGCTTCCTCTACGAGCAGTACTTC.

The genes are TRBV11-2 and TRBJ2-2, with 9 positions matching TRBD1. With 6 bases clipped from V and 5 bases from J, the junction kept 7 bases outside the gene matches. The CDR3 runs 15 residues. Per the germline V gene, CDR1 is SGHAT and CDR2 is FQNNGV. This CDR3 is CASSLQGAGTGELFF. The CDR3 DNA reads as TGTGCCAGCAGTTTACAGGGGGCGGGTACCGGGGAGCTGTTTTTT.

The J gene is TRBJ1-3, the V gene TRBV10-3; D possibly corresponds to TRBD1 (5 bases). Trimming removed 3 bases from V and 8 bases from J, with 11 bases in between. The CDR3 covers 13 residues. Germline-derived CDR1 and CDR2 are ENHRY and SYGVKD. The chain's CDR3 is CAISEQETYTIYF. The CDR3 nucleotides read TGTGCCATCAGTGAACAGGAAACCTACACCATATATTTT.

As DNA, the CDR3 is TGTGCCAGCAGTTACTCGCAGGGAGATACGCAGTATTTT. Translated: CASSYSQGDTQYF. The chain recombines TRBV6-5 with TRBJ2-3; TRBD1 is a possible D gene (5 bases). V was cut by 0 bases and J by 5 bases, with 6 bases left in between. The CDR3 is 13 residues long. The germline V gene has CDR1 MNHEY and CDR2 SVGAGI.

The chain carries TRBV5-1 and TRBJ2-2; 9 bases map to TRBD2. V lost 5 bases to trimming and J lost 6 bases; unmatched junction nucleotides: 8. Germline assignment: CDR1 SGHRS and CDR2 YFSETQ. The CDR3 is 15 amino acids. The CDR3 loop is CASSLAGAMAGELFF. The DNA of the CDR3 is TGCGCCAGCAGTTTAGCGGGAGCTATGGCCGGGGAGCTGTTTTTT. The full variable domain, its missing parts supplied by reference TRBV5-1 and TRBJ2-2, is KAGVTQTPRYLIKTRGQQVTLSCSPISGHRSVSWYQQTPGQGLQFLFEYFSETQRNKGNFPGRFSGRQFSNSRSEMNVSTLELGDSALYLCASSLAGAMAGELFFGEGSRLTVL.